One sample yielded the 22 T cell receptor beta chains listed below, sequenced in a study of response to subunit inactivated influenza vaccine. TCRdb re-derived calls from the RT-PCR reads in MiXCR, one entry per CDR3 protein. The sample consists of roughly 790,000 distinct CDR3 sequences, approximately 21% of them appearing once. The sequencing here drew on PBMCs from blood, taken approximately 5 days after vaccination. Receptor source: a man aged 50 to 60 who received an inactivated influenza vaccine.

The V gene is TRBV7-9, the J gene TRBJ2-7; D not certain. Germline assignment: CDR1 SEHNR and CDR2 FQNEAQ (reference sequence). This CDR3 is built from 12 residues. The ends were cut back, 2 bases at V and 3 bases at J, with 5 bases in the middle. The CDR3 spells CASSLIDYEQYF. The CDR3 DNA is TGTGCCAGCAGCTTAATTGACTACGAGCAGTACTTC.

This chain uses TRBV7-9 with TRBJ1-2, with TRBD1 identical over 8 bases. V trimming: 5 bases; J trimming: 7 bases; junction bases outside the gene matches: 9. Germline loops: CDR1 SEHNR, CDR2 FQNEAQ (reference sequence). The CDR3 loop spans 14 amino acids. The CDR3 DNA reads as TGTGCCAGCAGCAACTTCAGGGGGCGCTTTGGCTACACCTTC. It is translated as CASSNFRGRFGYTF.

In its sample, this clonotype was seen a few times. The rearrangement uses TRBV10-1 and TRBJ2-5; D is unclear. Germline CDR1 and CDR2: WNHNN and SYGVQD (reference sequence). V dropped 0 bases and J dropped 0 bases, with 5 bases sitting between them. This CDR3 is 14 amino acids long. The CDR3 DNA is TGCGCCAGCAGTGAGTCAGGATACCAAGAGACCCAGTACTTC. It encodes CASSESGYQETQYF.

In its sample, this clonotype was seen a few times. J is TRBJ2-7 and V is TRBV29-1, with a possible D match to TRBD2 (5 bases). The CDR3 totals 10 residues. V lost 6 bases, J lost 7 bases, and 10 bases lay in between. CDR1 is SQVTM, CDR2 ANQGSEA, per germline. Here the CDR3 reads CSVRRGEQYF. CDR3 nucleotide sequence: TGCAGCGTCCGACGCGGGGAGCAGTACTTC.

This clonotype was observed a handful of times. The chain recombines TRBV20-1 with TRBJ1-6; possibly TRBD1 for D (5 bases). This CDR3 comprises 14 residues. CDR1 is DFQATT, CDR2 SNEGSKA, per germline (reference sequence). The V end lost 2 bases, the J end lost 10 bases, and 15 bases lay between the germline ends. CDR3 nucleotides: TGCAGTGCTAGATCGGGGGGTAGAGGGTCACCCCTCCACTTT. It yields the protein CSARSGGRGSPLHF.

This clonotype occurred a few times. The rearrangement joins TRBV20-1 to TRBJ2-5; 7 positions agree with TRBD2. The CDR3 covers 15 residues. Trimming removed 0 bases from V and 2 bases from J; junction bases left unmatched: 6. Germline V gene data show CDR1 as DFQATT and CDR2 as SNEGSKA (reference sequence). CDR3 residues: CSARDVAGEQETQYF. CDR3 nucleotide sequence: TGCAGTGCTAGAGACGTGGCGGGGGAACAAGAGACCCAGTACTTC.

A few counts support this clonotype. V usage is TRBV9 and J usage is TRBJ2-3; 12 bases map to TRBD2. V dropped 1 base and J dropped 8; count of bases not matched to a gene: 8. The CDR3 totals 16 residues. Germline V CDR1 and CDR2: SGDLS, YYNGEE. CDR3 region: CASSVQTSGRITTQYF. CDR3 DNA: TGTGCCAGCAGCGTACAGACTAGCGGGAGAATCACTACGCAGTATTTT.

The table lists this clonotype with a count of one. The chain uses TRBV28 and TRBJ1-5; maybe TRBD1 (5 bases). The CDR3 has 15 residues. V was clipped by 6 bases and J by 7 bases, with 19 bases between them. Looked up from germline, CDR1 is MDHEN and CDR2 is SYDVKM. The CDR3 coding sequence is TGTGCCAGCAGCAGGGACCTGGGACTAAGACAGCCCCAGCATTTT. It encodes CASSRDLGLRQPQHF. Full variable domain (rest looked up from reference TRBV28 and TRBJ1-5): DVKVTQSSRYLVKRTGEKVFLECVQDMDHENMFWYRQDPGLGLRLIYFSYDVKMKEKGDIPEGYSVSREKKERFSLILESASTNQTSMYLCASSRDLGLRQPQHFGDGTRLSIL.

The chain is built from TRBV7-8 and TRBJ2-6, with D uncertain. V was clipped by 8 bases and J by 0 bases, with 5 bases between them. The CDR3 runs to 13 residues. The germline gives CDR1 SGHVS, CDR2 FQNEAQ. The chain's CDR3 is CASARSGANVLTF. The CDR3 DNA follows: TGTGCCAGCGCCCGCTCTGGGGCCAACGTCCTGACTTTC.

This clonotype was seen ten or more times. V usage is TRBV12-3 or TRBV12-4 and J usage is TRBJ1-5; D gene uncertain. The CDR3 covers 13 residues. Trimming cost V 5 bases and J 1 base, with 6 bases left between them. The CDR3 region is CASSGNSNQPQHF. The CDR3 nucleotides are TGTGCCAGCAGTGGGAACAGCAATCAGCCCCAGCATTTT.

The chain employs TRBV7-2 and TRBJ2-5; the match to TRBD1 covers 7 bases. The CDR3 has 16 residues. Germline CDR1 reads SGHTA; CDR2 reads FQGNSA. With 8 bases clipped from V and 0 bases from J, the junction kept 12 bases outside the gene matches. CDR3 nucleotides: TGTGCCAGCTCCCCGAGGGGACAGCCTTACCAAGAGACCCAGTACTTC. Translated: CASSPRGQPYQETQYF.

DNA for the CDR3: TGCAGTGCTAATCAGGGAGGGACCGGGGAGCTGTTTTTT. Translated, it gives CSANQGGTGELFF. This chain connects TRBV20-1 to TRBJ2-2; TRBD2 agrees at 7 bases. The CDR3 contains 13 residues. Germline V gene data show CDR1 as DFQATT and CDR2 as SNEGSKA (reference sequence). Trimming at V came to 4 bases and at J to 5 bases, leaving 4 bases not matched to a gene.

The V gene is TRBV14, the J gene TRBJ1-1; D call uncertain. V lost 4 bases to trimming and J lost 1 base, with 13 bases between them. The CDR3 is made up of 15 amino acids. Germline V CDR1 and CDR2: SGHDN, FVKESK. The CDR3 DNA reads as TGTGCCAGCAGCCGACACCTAGACCCGAACACTGAAGCTTTCTTT. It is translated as CASSRHLDPNTEAFF.

The CDR3 protein is CASSLGRDRGWTEAFF. As DNA, the CDR3 is TGTGCCAGCAGCTTAGGTCGGGACAGGGGCTGGACTGAAGCTTTCTTT. This chain links TRBV11-2 with TRBJ1-1, with 10 bases matching TRBD1. CDR3 length: 16 residues. CDR1 is SGHAT and CDR2 is FQNNGV in the germline V gene. The V gene end was trimmed by 1 base and the J gene end by 5 bases; junction bases not matched to a gene: 7.

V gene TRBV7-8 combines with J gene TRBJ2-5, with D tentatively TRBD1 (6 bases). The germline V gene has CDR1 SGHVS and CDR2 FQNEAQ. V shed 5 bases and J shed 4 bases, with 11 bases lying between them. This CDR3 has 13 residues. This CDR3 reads CASSTGTTETQYF. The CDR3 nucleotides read TGTGCCAGCAGCACCGGGACAACAGAGACCCAGTACTTC. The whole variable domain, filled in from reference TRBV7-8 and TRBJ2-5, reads GAGVSQSPRYKVAKRGQDVALRCDPISGHVSLFWYQQALGQGPEFLTYFQNEAQLDKSGLPSDRFFAERPEGSVSTLKIQRTQQEDSAVYLCASSTGTTETQYFGPGTRLLVL.

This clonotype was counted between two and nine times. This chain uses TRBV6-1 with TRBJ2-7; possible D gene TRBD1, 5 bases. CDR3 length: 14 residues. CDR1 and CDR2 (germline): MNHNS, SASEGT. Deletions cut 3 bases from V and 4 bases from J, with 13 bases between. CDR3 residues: CASSDLSGKYEQYF. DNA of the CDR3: TGTGCCAGCAGTGATTTGTCAGGGAAGTACGAGCAGTACTTC.

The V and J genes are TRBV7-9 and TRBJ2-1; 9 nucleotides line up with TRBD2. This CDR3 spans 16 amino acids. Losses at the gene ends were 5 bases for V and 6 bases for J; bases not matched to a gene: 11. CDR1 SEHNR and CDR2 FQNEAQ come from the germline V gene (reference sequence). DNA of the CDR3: TGTGCCAGCAGCGACTCATGGGCGGGAGGGTTCAATGAGCAGTTCTTC. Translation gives CASSDSWAGGFNEQFF.

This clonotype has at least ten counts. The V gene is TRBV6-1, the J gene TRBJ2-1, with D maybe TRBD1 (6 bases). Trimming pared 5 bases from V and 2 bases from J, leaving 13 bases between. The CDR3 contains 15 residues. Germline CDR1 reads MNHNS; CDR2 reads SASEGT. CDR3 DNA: TGTGCCAGCAGTCCCCCCGGGACACCCTACAATGAGCAGTTCTTC. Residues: CASSPPGTPYNEQFF.

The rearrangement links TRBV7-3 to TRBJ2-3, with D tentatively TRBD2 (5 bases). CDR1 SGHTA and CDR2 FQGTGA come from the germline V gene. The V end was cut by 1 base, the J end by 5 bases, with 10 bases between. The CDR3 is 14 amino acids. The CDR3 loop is CASSLMAGVDTQYF. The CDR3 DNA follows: TGTGCCAGCAGCTTAATGGCCGGGGTAGATACGCAGTATTTT.

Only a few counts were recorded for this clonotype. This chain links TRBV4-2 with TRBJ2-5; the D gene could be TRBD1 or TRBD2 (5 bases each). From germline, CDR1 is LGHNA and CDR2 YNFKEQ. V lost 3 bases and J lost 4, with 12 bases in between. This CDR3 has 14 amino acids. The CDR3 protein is CASSHRGPRETQYF. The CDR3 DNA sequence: TGTGCCAGCAGCCACCGGGGACCCAGAGAGACCCAGTACTTC.

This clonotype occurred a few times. The CDR3, as DNA: TGTGCCAGCAGCGGGACAGGGGGGACAGATACGCAGTATTTT. Its protein is CASSGTGGTDTQYF. The chain employs TRBV5-8 and TRBJ2-3, with 11 nucleotides matching TRBD1. CDR1 is SGHTS and CDR2 is YDEGEE in the germline V gene. V trimming: 4 bases; J trimming: 3 bases; junction bases outside the gene matches: 1. The CDR3 is 14 residues long.

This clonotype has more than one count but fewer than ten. The CDR3 sequence: CSAIVNQQETQYF. CDR3 in DNA: TGCAGTGCTATAGTCAATCAGCAAGAGACCCAGTACTTC. The chain is built from TRBV20-1 and TRBJ2-5; D gene uncertain. Trimming shortened V by 4 bases and J by 2 bases, and 11 bases separated the two germline ends. CDR1 is DFQATT and CDR2 is SNEGSKA in the germline V gene (reference sequence). This CDR3 spans 13 amino acids.